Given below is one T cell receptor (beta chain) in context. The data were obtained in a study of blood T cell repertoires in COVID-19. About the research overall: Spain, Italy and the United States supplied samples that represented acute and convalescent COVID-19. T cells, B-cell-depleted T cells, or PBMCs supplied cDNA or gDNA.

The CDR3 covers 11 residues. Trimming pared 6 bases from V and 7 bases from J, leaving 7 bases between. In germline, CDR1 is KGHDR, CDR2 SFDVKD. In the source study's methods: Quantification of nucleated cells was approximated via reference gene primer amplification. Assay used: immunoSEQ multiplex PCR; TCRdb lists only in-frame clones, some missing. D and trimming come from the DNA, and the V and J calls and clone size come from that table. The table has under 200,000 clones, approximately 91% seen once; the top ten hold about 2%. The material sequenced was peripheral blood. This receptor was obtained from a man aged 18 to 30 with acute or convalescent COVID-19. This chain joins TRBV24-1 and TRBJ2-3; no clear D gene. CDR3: CATSLGYTQYF. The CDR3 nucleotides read TGTGCCACCAGTCTCGGTTATACGCAGTATTTT.